This T cell receptor (beta chain) was sequenced for a study of blood T cells in healthy people across ages. General study results and limits: CMV status of donors was not determined, possibly confounding expanded clonotype changes. Those diversity estimates obtained from one million T cells were thought to be underestimates.

No fewer than 5.5 micrograms of total RNA were isolated from every sample. CDR3 length equals 16 residues. Germline V gene data show CDR1 as SSHAT and CDR2 as FNYEAQ (reference sequence). Through a sample-barcoded 5' primer and a J-beta primer mix, a second PCR was run for roughly 6 to 11 cycles. From the 5' RACE reads, TCRdb called clonotypes with MiXCR, one entry per CDR3 protein. The table includes 920,000 or so distinct CDR3 sequences, more than 40% detected once. This clonotype has more than one count but fewer than ten. Its antigen is unidentified. Sequencing used blood. The TCR comes from a woman aged 60-75 years in good health. This sequence joins TRBV7-7 and TRBJ2-1; 13 bases agree with TRBD2. The last part of the DNA fits TRBJ2-7 better; the J call may be wrong. CDR3: CASSHRGLAGSNEQYF. CDR3 nucleotides: TGTGCCAGCAGCCATCGGGGACTAGCGGGAAGTAATGAGCAGTACTTC.